The 32 T cell receptor beta chains presented below share a single source sample, sequenced in a study of shared clonotypes between healthy human individuals. The data were produced by immunoSEQ multiplex PCR, yet TCRdb's version contains in-frame clones alone and is incomplete. The sample yields some 2,100,000 clones, 85% to 95% seen once. In the naive CD8 group, cells lacked CD45RO and were positively selected for CCR7, so terminally differentiated effector memory CD45RA+ cells were left out. Sequenced input: naive CD8+ T cells from PBMCs. Every receptor here comes from a man aged 18 to 30 in good health. Some clones in this sample may be carry-over from other donors' samples.

The V and J genes are TRBV4-1 and TRBJ2-3; D possibly uses TRBD1 or TRBD2 (5 bases each). This CDR3 is built from 13 residues. Germline V gene data show CDR1 as MGHRA and CDR2 as YSYEKL. V was clipped by 1 base and J by 6 bases, with 8 bases between them. This CDR3 reads CASSQVGDDTQYF. CDR3 DNA: TGCGCCAGCAGCCAAGTTGGGGACGATACGCAGTATTTT.

Note on this clone: The same CDR3 arises from other DNA sequences in this sample as well. The genes are TRBV6-5 and TRBJ1-5; TRBD1 matches 9 bases. Germline assignment: CDR1 MNHEY and CDR2 SVGAGI. The CDR3 contains 14 residues. The ends lost 6 bases at V and 6 bases at J; junction bases unmatched: 6. The CDR3 DNA is TGTGCCAGCAGCTACAGGGGGCTAGGTCAGCCCCAGCATTTT. Its protein product is CASSYRGLGQPQHF.

The chain carries TRBV10-3 and TRBJ2-7; perhaps TRBD1 as D (6 bases). CDR1 is ENHRY and CDR2 is SYGVKD in the germline V gene. Trimming removed 6 bases from V and 0 bases from J, with 15 bases in between. The CDR3 consists of 15 residues. This CDR3 is CAIRRTGSPSYEQYF. In DNA form, the CDR3 reads TGTGCCATCAGAAGAACAGGGTCCCCCTCCTACGAGCAGTACTTC.

V usage is TRBV6-1 and J usage is TRBJ2-1; 10 bases fit TRBD2. Germline CDR1 and CDR2: MNHNS and SASEGT. The CDR3 consists of 16 residues. The V and J ends lost 2 bases and 4 bases, in that order; junction bases with no gene match: 5. Written as DNA, the CDR3 is TGTGCCAGCAGTGAACCTAAGCGGGAGGGATACAATGAGCAGTTCTTC. Its translation is CASSEPKREGYNEQFF.

The genes are TRBV25-1 and TRBJ2-5, with TRBD1 identical over 9 bases. J lost 6 bases, V lost 5 bases, and 4 bases had no gene match. The germline CDR1 and CDR2 sequences are MGHDK and SYGVNS. This CDR3 comprises 13 residues. CDR3 coding DNA: TGTGCCAGCAGTCCACAGGGGGCGCAGACCCAGTACTTC. Protein product: CASSPQGAQTQYF.

This clone appeared a single time. The chain employs TRBV2 and TRBJ2-4, with 7 bases matching TRBD1. The CDR3 is made up of 16 amino acids. V lost 7 bases to trimming and J lost 0 bases; unmatched junction nucleotides: 9. Germline values: CDR1 SNHLY, CDR2 FYNNEI. The CDR3 nucleotides are TGTGCCAGCACCCCGACAGGGTCGCTAGCCAAAAACATTCAGTACTTC. This encodes CASTPTGSLAKNIQYF. Supplemented by reference TRBV2 and TRBJ2-4, the full variable domain reads EPEVTQTPSHQVTQMGQEVILRCVPISNHLYFYWYRQILGQKVEFLVSFYNNEISEKSEIFDDQFSVERPDGSNFTLKIRSTKLEDSAMYFCASTPTGSLAKNIQYFGAGTRLSVL.

This chain uses TRBV2 with TRBJ2-7, with TRBD1 matching 7 bases. V gave up 6 bases and J gave up 3 bases; unmatched junction bases: 8. Germline CDR1 is SNHLY and CDR2 is FYNNEI. The CDR3 runs to 14 residues. The CDR3 spells CASRTRQGYYEQYF. CDR3 DNA: TGTGCCAGCAGAACGAGACAGGGATACTACGAGCAGTACTTC. Together with reference TRBV2 and TRBJ2-7, the CDR3 gives the full variable domain: EPEVTQTPSHQVTQMGQEVILRCVPISNHLYFYWYRQILGQKVEFLVSFYNNEISEKSEIFDDQFSVERPDGSNFTLKIRSTKLEDSAMYFCASRTRQGYYEQYFGPGTRLTVT.

The J gene is TRBJ1-6, the V gene TRBV4-1, with D unresolved. The CDR3 covers 13 residues. Germline lookup yields CDR1 MGHRA and CDR2 YSYEKL. Trimming pared 6 bases from V and 9 bases from J, leaving 12 bases between. Written as DNA, the CDR3 is TGCGCCAGCAGAGCGGATGGGCTTTCACCCCTCCACTTT. This gives the protein CASRADGLSPLHF.

V is TRBV11-2 and J is TRBJ2-7; 7 bases line up with TRBD1. Germline trimming cut 5 bases from V and 3 bases from J; bases unmatched to any gene: 13. The germline gives CDR1 SGHAT, CDR2 FQNNGV. The CDR3 runs 16 residues. The CDR3 reads CASSPGFPTGHYEQYF. As DNA, the CDR3 is TGTGCCAGCAGCCCCGGGTTTCCGACAGGGCACTACGAGCAGTACTTC.

The rearrangement uses TRBV29-1 and TRBJ1-2; 7 bases are shared with TRBD1. Germline trimming cut 2 bases from V and 6 bases from J; bases unmatched to any gene: 6. This CDR3 has 13 residues. Germline V gene data show CDR1 as SQVTM and CDR2 as ANQGSEA. The CDR3 sequence: CSVEQEGADGYTF. CDR3 nucleotides: TGCAGCGTTGAACAGGAGGGGGCGGATGGCTACACCTTC.

The chain uses TRBV7-3 and TRBJ2-7, with D maybe TRBD1 (6 bases). The CDR3 contains 13 residues. The V end was cut by 5 bases, the J end by 5 bases, with 13 bases between. The germline V gene encodes CDR1 SGHTA and CDR2 FQGTGA. The chain's CDR3 is CASSRATGHEQYF. CDR3 nucleotides: TGTGCCAGCAGCCGCGCGACAGGACACGAGCAGTACTTC.

This clone was counted a single time. The chain links TRBV27 to TRBJ2-7, with TRBD2 matching 16 bases. The CDR3 covers 15 residues. The V gene's germline CDR1 is MNHEY and CDR2 SMNVEV (reference sequence). With V trimmed by 4 bases and J by 5 bases, 2 bases remained unmatched. The CDR3 DNA reads TGTGCCAGCAGTTCGGGGACTAGCGGGGGGGACGAGCAGTACTTC. As protein: CASSSGTSGGDEQYF.

The rearrangement joins TRBV6-5 to TRBJ2-7; D perhaps matches TRBD2 (6 bases). This CDR3 has 13 amino acids. Between the trimmed V and J ends, which lost 6 bases and 2 bases, there was a span of 11 bases. In germline, CDR1 is MNHEY, CDR2 SVGAGI. The DNA for the CDR3 is TGTGCCAGCAGAACGGGAGTCGCCTACGAGCAGTACTTC. Amino acid sequence: CASRTGVAYEQYF.

This chain uses TRBV27 with TRBJ2-4, with D perhaps matching TRBD1 or TRBD2 (5 bases each). Deletions cut 3 bases from V and 2 bases from J, with 14 bases between. The CDR3 has 16 amino acids. The germline V gene encodes CDR1 MNHEY and CDR2 SMNVEV (reference sequence). The CDR3 sequence is CASSLGAGTTKNIQYF. CDR3 bases: TGTGCCAGCAGTTTGGGCGCAGGGACCACCAAAAACATTCAGTACTTC.

This clone was seen only once. The V gene is TRBV7-9, the J gene TRBJ1-5; D is uncertain. The germline V gene has CDR1 SEHNR and CDR2 FQNEAQ (reference sequence). The CDR3 has 13 amino acids. Deletions cut 5 bases from V and 3 bases from J, with 8 bases between. This chain's CDR3 is CASSQAFNQPQHF. DNA for the CDR3: TGTGCCAGCAGCCAGGCCTTCAATCAGCCCCAGCATTTT.

In DNA, the CDR3 is TGTGCCAGCAGTTTATCCCCCGGGGGGGGGTGGTCCTACGAGCAGTACTTC. It codes for CASSLSPGGGWSYEQYF. The V and J genes are TRBV27 and TRBJ2-7; 8 positions agree with TRBD2. Trimming at V came to 0 bases and at J to 1 base, leaving 8 bases not matched to a gene. Germline loops: CDR1 MNHEY, CDR2 SMNVEV (reference sequence). The CDR3 runs 17 residues.

This chain uses TRBV9 with TRBJ1-4, with 9 bases aligning to TRBD1. The CDR3 sequence is 15 residues long. The germline V gene encodes CDR1 SGDLS and CDR2 YYNGEE. The V segment lost 3 bases and the J segment 6 bases; nucleotides outside the gene matches: 6. The CDR3 sequence is CASSATGGRYEKLFF. The CDR3 DNA follows: TGTGCCAGCAGCGCCACAGGGGGCCGCTATGAAAAACTGTTTTTT. The complete variable domain, with remaining parts taken from reference TRBV9 and TRBJ1-4, reads DSGVTQTPKHLITATGQRVTLRCSPRSGDLSVYWYQQSLDQGLQFLIQYYNGEERAKGNILERFSAQQFPDLHSELNLSSLELGDSALYFCASSATGGRYEKLFFGSGTQLSVL.

This rearrangement joins TRBV4-1 to TRBJ2-3; 12 nucleotides agree with TRBD2. The V and J ends lost 1 base and 2 bases, in that order; junction bases with no gene match: 13. The CDR3 contains 20 residues. Germline values: CDR1 MGHRA, CDR2 YSYEKL. In DNA form, the CDR3 reads TGCGCCAGCAGCCAAGTTTCAAAACTAGCGGGAGGACGGGACACAGATACGCAGTATTTT. It encodes CASSQVSKLAGGRDTDTQYF.

The chain combines TRBV7-9 with TRBJ1-4; the D is unclear. The V end was cut by 7 bases, the J end by 8 bases, with 17 bases between. Looked up from germline, CDR1 is SEHNR and CDR2 is FQNEAQ (reference sequence). CDR3 length: 14 amino acids. The CDR3 loop is CASKGRRAGEKLFF. CDR3 nucleotide sequence: TGTGCCAGCAAGGGTCGGAGGGCTGGAGAAAAACTGTTTTTT. Variable domain in full (rest from reference TRBV7-9 and TRBJ1-4): DTGVSQNPRHKITKRGQNVTFRCDPISEHNRLYWYRQTLGQGPEFLTYFQNEAQLEKSRLLSDRFSAERPKGSFSTLEIQRTEQGDSAMYLCASKGRRAGEKLFFGSGTQLSVL.

The chain uses TRBV5-4 and TRBJ1-1; the D is unclear. CDR1 is SGHNT and CDR2 is YYREEE in the germline V gene (reference sequence). Trimming removed 0 bases at V and 0 bases at J, with 6 bases between. The CDR3 covers 14 residues. CDR3 bases: TGTGCCAGCAGCTTGGGCCTCATGAACACTGAAGCTTTCTTT. Translation gives CASSLGLMNTEAFF.

The V gene is TRBV27, the J gene TRBJ2-7, with 7 bases lining up with TRBD1. The CDR3 runs 17 residues. The germline gives CDR1 MNHEY, CDR2 SMNVEV (reference sequence). V trimming: 2 bases; J trimming: 3 bases; junction bases outside the gene matches: 13. The CDR3 DNA reads as TGTGCCAGCAGTTTAGCAGGGGGAACGATCGGGCACTACGAGCAGTACTTC. This translates into CASSLAGGTIGHYEQYF.

The chain links TRBV29-1 to TRBJ2-7; 8 bases line up with TRBD2. Trimming cost V 3 bases and J 6 bases; bases outside gene matches: 1. There are 11 residues in the CDR3. Germline-derived CDR1 and CDR2 are SQVTM and ANQGSEA. The CDR3 reads CSVDSGAEQYF. Here the CDR3 DNA reads TGCAGCGTTGATAGCGGGGCCGAGCAGTACTTC.

V is TRBV4-3 and J is TRBJ2-3, with 9 bases lining up with TRBD2. Germline CDR1 LGHNA, CDR2 YSLEER. V shed 0 bases and J 0 bases; nucleotides not matched to a gene: 7. CDR3 length: 18 residues. CDR3 bases: TGCGCCAGCAGCCAAGATTCGACTAGCGGCACTAGCACAGATACGCAGTATTTT. Protein product: CASSQDSTSGTSTDTQYF.

The V gene is TRBV27, the J gene TRBJ2-2; 7 bases agree with TRBD2. This CDR3 is built from 16 residues. V lost 7 bases and J lost 5; bases outside the gene matches: 13. Germline-derived CDR1 and CDR2 are MNHEY and SMNVEV (reference sequence). The CDR3 sequence is CASTAWGGGKTGELFF. CDR3 bases: TGTGCCAGCACCGCGTGGGGGGGAGGAAAGACCGGGGAGCTGTTTTTT.

The rearrangement links TRBV5-6 to TRBJ1-1, with 8 bases identical to TRBD1. This CDR3 is 14 amino acids long. The ends lost 0 bases at V and 7 bases at J; junction bases unmatched: 5. Per the germline V gene, CDR1 is SGHDT and CDR2 is YYEEEE. The CDR3: CASSLARGRDEAFF. CDR3 nucleotides: TGTGCCAGCAGCTTGGCCAGGGGGCGAGATGAAGCTTTCTTT.

Comments on this clone: Other DNA sequences from this sample encode an identical CDR3 as well. The chain joins TRBV11-2 to TRBJ2-7; no clear D. This CDR3 has 12 amino acids. The V gene lost 5 bases and the J gene lost 3 bases, with 8 bases spanning the gap. The germline CDR1 and CDR2 sequences are SGHAT and FQNNGV. CDR3 DNA: TGTGCCAGCAGCCCCCGGATCTACGAGCAGTACTTC. Amino acids: CASSPRIYEQYF.

On this clone: This sample includes further DNA sequences coding for the same CDR3. This sequence joins TRBV28 and TRBJ1-1; TRBD1 is a possible D gene (5 bases). This CDR3 contains 14 residues. V lost 3 bases to trimming and J lost 4 bases, with 12 bases between them. Germline values: CDR1 MDHEN, CDR2 SYDVKM. CDR3 DNA sequence: TGTGCCAGCAGTTTGGGCAGGGTAGGCACTGAAGCTTTCTTT. Translated, it gives CASSLGRVGTEAFF.

The chain couples TRBV29-1 to TRBJ2-1, with 7 bases identical to TRBD2. Germline CDR1 is SQVTM and CDR2 is ANQGSEA. V shed 6 bases, J shed 3 bases, and the junction held 5 bases outside the gene matches. There are 13 residues in the CDR3. DNA for the CDR3: TGCAGCGTCCTTCTAGCGGACTACAATGAGCAGTTCTTC. This sequence encodes CSVLLADYNEQFF.

J is TRBJ2-1 and V is TRBV10-3; D call uncertain. Trimming removed 4 bases at V and 6 bases at J, with 13 bases between. Germline V gene data show CDR1 as ENHRY and CDR2 as SYGVKD. The CDR3 totals 14 residues. CDR3: CAISGDPSGNEQFF. The DNA for the CDR3 is TGTGCCATCAGTGGGGATCCCTCGGGCAATGAGCAGTTCTTC.

This clone appeared once. This chain uses TRBV7-2 with TRBJ2-3; D is uncertain. Deletions cut 3 bases from V and 6 bases from J, with 7 bases between. CDR3 length equals 12 residues. Germline V gene data show CDR1 as SGHTA and CDR2 as FQGNSA. As DNA, the CDR3 is TGTGCCAGCAGCTTTGGGCCCGATACGCAGTATTTT. Its protein is CASSFGPDTQYF.

The V and J genes are TRBV19 and TRBJ2-7; 7 bases map to TRBD1. The CDR3 consists of 15 residues. V lost 4 bases and J lost 5; bases outside the gene matches: 11. Per germline, CDR1 LNHDA and CDR2 SQIVND (reference sequence). The DNA of the CDR3 is TGTGCCAGTAGTACTCGACAGGGTCCTCGCCACGAGCAGTACTTC. Protein sequence: CASSTRQGPRHEQYF.

This rearrangement joins TRBV7-9 to TRBJ1-5; D uncertain. Trimming left V 1 base short and J 2 bases short, with 12 bases between. The CDR3 consists of 16 residues. CDR1 SEHNR and CDR2 FQNEAQ come from the germline V gene (reference sequence). The CDR3 protein is CASSLESRGGNQPQHF. CDR3 coding DNA: TGTGCCAGCAGCTTAGAGTCCCGGGGAGGCAATCAGCCCCAGCATTTT.